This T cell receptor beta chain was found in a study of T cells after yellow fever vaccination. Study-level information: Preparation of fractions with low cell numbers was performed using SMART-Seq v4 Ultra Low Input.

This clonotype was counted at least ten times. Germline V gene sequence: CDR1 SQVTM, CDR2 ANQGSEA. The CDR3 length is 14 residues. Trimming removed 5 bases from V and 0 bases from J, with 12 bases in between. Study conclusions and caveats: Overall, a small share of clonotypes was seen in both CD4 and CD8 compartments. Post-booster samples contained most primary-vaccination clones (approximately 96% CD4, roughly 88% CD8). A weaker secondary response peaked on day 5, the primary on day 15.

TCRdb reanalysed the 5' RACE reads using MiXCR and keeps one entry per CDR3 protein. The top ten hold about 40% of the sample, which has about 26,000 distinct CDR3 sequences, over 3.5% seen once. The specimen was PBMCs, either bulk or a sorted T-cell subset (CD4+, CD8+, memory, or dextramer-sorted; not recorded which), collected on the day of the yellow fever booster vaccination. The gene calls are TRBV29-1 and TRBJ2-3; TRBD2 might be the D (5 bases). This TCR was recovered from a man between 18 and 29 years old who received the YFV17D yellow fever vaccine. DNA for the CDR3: TGCAGCGTTTTGGAGGCCTCTAGCACAGATACGCAGTATTTT. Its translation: CSVLEASSTDTQYF.